What follows is one T cell receptor (beta chain) and its context. Its antigen is unknown. Germline assignment: CDR1 LNHNV and CDR2 YYDKDF (reference sequence). The CDR3 contains 14 residues. Between the trimmed V and J ends, which lost 0 bases and 4 bases, there was a span of 10 bases. This specimen belongs to a study of shared clonotypes between healthy human individuals. Study conclusions and caveats: Owing to a small donor count, the genetic and exposure-history diversity represented was limited. Generally, estimated richness proved larger in naive subsets than it did in memory subsets.

TCRdb's copy holds only in-frame clones and misses some; the assay was immunoSEQ multiplex PCR. The sample records approximately 340,000 clones, 73% being singletons. The TCR originated in a man aged 30 to 39 in good health. The specimen sequenced was memory CD4+ T cells sorted from blood. Sample subset: CD45RA-negative fraction. The chain is built from TRBV15 and TRBJ2-7; D gene unclear. This chain's CDR3 is CATSRDLAAYEQYF. The CDR3 nucleotides are TGTGCCACCAGCAGAGATCTGGCCGCATACGAGCAGTACTTC.